This TCR beta chain comes out of a study of T cell responses to AZD1222 COVID-19 vaccine. As regards this clone: Its antigen is currently unknown.

The CDR3 runs 15 residues. The V end lost 0 bases, the J end lost 7 bases, and 16 bases lay between the germline ends. In germline, CDR1 is LGHNA, CDR2 YSLEER. Overall study findings and caveats: Among those given AZD1222, only 5 to 7 were seropositive at baseline. Unmutated variant regions reportedly attract nearly half of all spike-specific TCRs.

Doses given second, at about 4 or about 12 weeks, were pooled. Only in-frame clones appear in the TCRdb table, and some are missing; sequencing was by immunoSEQ multiplex PCR. In the table there are some 110,000 clones, approximately 86% of which are singletons. This clonotype was sampled from an adult who received the AZD1222 COVID-19 vaccine. The specimen comprised peripheral blood, sampled 28 days after the second AZD1222 dose. The gene calls are TRBV4-3 and TRBJ2-7; perhaps TRBD2 as D (6 bases). CDR3 in DNA: TGCGCCAGCAGCCAAGATCTGGGAGGCCGTTTGGAGCAGTACTTC. Protein: CASSQDLGGRLEQYF.